This entry is about one T cell receptor beta chain. The table came from immunoSEQ multiplex PCR; TCRdb's copy has only in-frame clones and leaves some out. The table lists some 130,000 clones, around nine tenths of them singletons, with 1.5% to 2% in the top ten. This CDR3 has 14 residues. Per germline, CDR1 SGHTA and CDR2 FQGNSA. Deletions cut 6 bases from V and 0 bases from J, with 9 bases between. The sample comes from a study of T cell responses to AZD1222 COVID-19 vaccine. The chain joins TRBV7-2 to TRBJ1-5; D uncertain. This specimen was peripheral blood, taken on day 0 of AZD1222 vaccination. This receptor was identified in an adult in good health. The CDR3 sequence: CASRRTDSNQPQHF. The CDR3 nucleotides are TGTGCCAGCAGACGGACGGATAGCAATCAGCCCCAGCATTTT.